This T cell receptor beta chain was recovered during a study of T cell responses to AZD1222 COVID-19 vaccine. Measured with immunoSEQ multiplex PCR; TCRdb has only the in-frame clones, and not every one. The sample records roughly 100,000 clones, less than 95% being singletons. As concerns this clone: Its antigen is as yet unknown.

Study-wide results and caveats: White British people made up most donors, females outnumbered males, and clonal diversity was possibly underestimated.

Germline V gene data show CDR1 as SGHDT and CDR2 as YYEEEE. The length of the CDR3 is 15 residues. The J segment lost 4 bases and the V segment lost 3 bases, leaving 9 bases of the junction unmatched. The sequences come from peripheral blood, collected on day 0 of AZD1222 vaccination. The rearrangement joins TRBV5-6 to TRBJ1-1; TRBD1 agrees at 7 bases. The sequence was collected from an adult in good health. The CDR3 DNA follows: TGTGCCAGCAGCTCCTTCACAGGGGTGAGCACTGAAGCTTTCTTT. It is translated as CASSSFTGVSTEAFF.